One sample yielded the 30 T cell receptor beta chains listed below, sequenced in a study of T cell repertoires in cytomegalovirus infection. Antigens of these TCRs are unknown. TCRdb redid the calling of the reads with MiXCR, one entry per CDR3 protein. The data hold hundreds of thousands of distinct CDR3 sequences, with 29% observed a single time. Source: cultured PBMCs, taken from culture after CMV antigen stimulation. These receptor sequences come from a human donor in good health (CMV status not recorded). Some clones in this sample may be carry-over from other donors' samples.

The chain couples TRBV7-8 to TRBJ2-3; possible D gene TRBD1, 6 bases. The CDR3 extends over 15 amino acids. V gave up 5 bases and J gave up 8 bases, with 20 bases separating them. CDR1 is SGHVS and CDR2 is FQNEAQ in the germline V gene. CDR3 sequence: CASSPDGRGSGTQYF. The CDR3 coding sequence is TGTGCCAGCAGCCCTGATGGCAGGGGCTCGGGTACGCAGTATTTT.

The rearrangement uses TRBV25-1 and TRBJ2-1; 14 nucleotides line up with TRBD2. In germline, CDR1 is MGHDK, CDR2 SYGVNS. CDR3 length: 17 amino acids. V lost 8 bases to trimming and J lost 10 bases; unmatched junction nucleotides: 16. The CDR3 DNA follows: TGTGCCAGCGGGACTACGGGACTAGCGGGGGCCGATGGGGAGCAGTTCTTC. It translates to CASGTTGLAGADGEQFF.

This clonotype showed up just a few times. This chain joins TRBV27 and TRBJ1-6; D remains ambiguous. V lost 2 bases, J lost 11 bases, and 13 bases lay in between. CDR1 is MNHEY and CDR2 is SMNVEV in the germline V gene (reference sequence). This CDR3 is built from 14 residues. This chain's CDR3 is CASSLEGPRAPLHF. The CDR3 nucleotides read TGTGCCAGCAGTTTAGAGGGCCCAAGAGCACCCCTCCACTTT.

This clonotype was observed a handful of times. This chain uses TRBV20-1 with TRBJ2-4; D gene unclear. Looked up from germline, CDR1 is DFQATT and CDR2 is SNEGSKA (reference sequence). The V gene lost 3 bases and the J gene lost 7 bases, with 16 bases spanning the gap. The CDR3 is 14 amino acids. CDR3 sequence (DNA): TGCAGTGCTAGCGACGACTCGTATCGGAACATTCAGTACTTC. It is translated as CSASDDSYRNIQYF.

The chain links TRBV9 to TRBJ1-3; no clear D. The CDR3 is 13 amino acids. Per germline, CDR1 SGDLS and CDR2 YYNGEE. Trimming removed 3 bases from V and 3 bases from J, with 7 bases in between. CDR3 nucleotide sequence: TGTGCCAGCAGCGAGGACGGTGGAAACACCATATATTTT. Translating gives CASSEDGGNTIYF.

The J gene is TRBJ2-1, the V gene TRBV3-1; D unclear. CDR1 and CDR2 from the germline V gene are LGHDT and YNNKEL (reference sequence). The CDR3 length is 14 residues. V lost 4 bases and J 5 bases, leaving 12 bases between the germline ends. CDR3 bases: TGTGCCAGCAGCCCTTGGGATCGCAACAATGAGCAGTTCTTC. Translating gives CASSPWDRNNEQFF.

This sequence joins TRBV13 and TRBJ1-2; possible D gene TRBD1, 6 bases. CDR1 is PRHDT, CDR2 FYEKMQ, per germline (reference sequence). V lost 4 bases to trimming and J lost 6 bases, with 12 bases between them. This CDR3 contains 13 residues. CDR3 protein: CASSSFTGNGYTF. DNA of the CDR3: TGTGCCAGCAGCTCGTTTACAGGGAATGGCTACACCTTC.

The rearrangement uses TRBV29-1 and TRBJ2-5; D is perhaps TRBD1 (6 bases). Trimming stripped 8 bases from V and 5 bases from J, with 15 bases between. CDR3 length: 12 residues. CDR1 is SQVTM, CDR2 ANQGSEA, per germline. The CDR3 protein is CSTLGGRETQYF. CDR3 DNA: TGCAGCACGTTAGGGGGACGGGAGACCCAGTACTTC. Together with reference TRBV29-1 and TRBJ2-5, the CDR3 gives the full variable domain: SAVISQKPSRDICQRGTSLTIQCQVDSQVTMMFWYRQQPGQSLTLIATANQGSEATYESGFVIDKFPISRPNLTFSTLTVSNMSPEDSSIYLCSTLGGRETQYFGPGTRLLVL.

Concerning this clonotype: At one of its ends the junction is not consistent with the germline gene, which may arise from a read error. The chain carries TRBV7-7 and TRBJ1-4; TRBD1 agrees at 11 bases. This CDR3 has 18 amino acids. Germline-derived CDR1 and CDR2 are SSHAT and FNYEAQ (reference sequence). Written as DNA, the CDR3 is TGTGCTAGCAGCCCCGGAGGGACAGGGGGAACAACTAATGAAAAACTGTTTTTT. It yields the protein CASSPGGTGGTTNEKLFF.

V is TRBV7-6 and J is TRBJ1-1; D is perhaps TRBD1 (5 bases). Per germline, CDR1 SGHVS and CDR2 FNYEAQ. The V end was cut by 5 bases, the J end by 1 base, with 14 bases between. This CDR3 region has 15 residues. CDR3 protein: CASSPARGKNTEAFF. For the CDR3, the DNA is TGTGCCAGCAGCCCAGCCCGGGGGAAGAACACTGAAGCTTTCTTT. Full variable domain (remainder filled in from reference TRBV7-6 and TRBJ1-1): GAGVSQSPRYKVTKRGQDVALRCDPISGHVSLYWYRQALGQGPEFLTYFNYEAQQDKSGLPNDRFSAERPEGSISTLTIQRTEQRDSAMYRCASSPARGKNTEAFFGQGTRLTVV.

This chain connects TRBV6-2 or TRBV6-3 to TRBJ2-1, with no clear D. Trimming shortened V by 7 bases and J by 11 bases, and 15 bases separated the two germline ends. The CDR3 covers 12 residues. CDR1 and CDR2 from the germline V gene are MNHEY and SVGEGT. In DNA, the CDR3 is TGTGCCAGCAACGACCTATACAGTAAGCAGTTCTTC. This translates into CASNDLYSKQFF.

This clonotype turned up a few times. This sequence joins TRBV7-6 and TRBJ2-1, with 10 nucleotides matching TRBD2. This CDR3 is 15 amino acids long. Germline lookup yields CDR1 SGHVS and CDR2 FNYEAQ. Unmatched junction bases numbered 9, after V lost 6 bases and J lost 7 bases. The CDR3 sequence is CASRPRLAGQNEQFF. DNA of the CDR3: TGTGCCAGCAGACCCAGACTAGCGGGCCAAAATGAGCAGTTCTTC.

The rearrangement uses TRBV27 and TRBJ2-5; D could derive from TRBD1 or TRBD2 (5 bases each). Trimming cost V 6 bases and J 5 bases, with 19 bases left between them. This CDR3 comprises 15 residues. In germline, CDR1 is MNHEY, CDR2 SMNVEV (reference sequence). CDR3 in DNA: TGTGCCAGCAGCCCCGGGACGCTAAGTGGGGAGACCCAGTACTTC. As protein: CASSPGTLSGETQYF.

This clonotype was seen only a few times. The chain has TRBV10-2 and TRBJ2-1; the D gene is possibly TRBD2 (5 bases). V was shortened by 0 bases and J by 8 bases, with 14 bases between the two germline ends. This CDR3 comprises 15 residues. CDR1 WSHSY and CDR2 SAAADI come from the germline V gene. The DNA for the CDR3 is TGCGCCAGCAGTGAGTCGAACCTAGCTGTCGATGAGCAGTTCTTC. Its translation: CASSESNLAVDEQFF.

The chain links TRBV10-3 to TRBJ1-5, with D tentatively TRBD1 (5 bases). This CDR3 region has 15 residues. Germline loops: CDR1 ENHRY, CDR2 SYGVKD. V was clipped by 0 bases and J by 5 bases, with 11 bases between them. CDR3 in DNA: TGTGCCATCAGTGAGTCGAATTGGGGGGATCAGCCCCAGCATTTT. This translates into CAISESNWGDQPQHF.

The V and J genes are TRBV12-3 or TRBV12-4 and TRBJ1-2, with 9 nucleotides matching TRBD1. V lost 6 bases to trimming and J lost 1 base; unmatched junction nucleotides: 6. The CDR3 sequence is 15 residues long. In DNA form, the CDR3 reads TGTGCCAGCAGGTACCGGGACAGGGATAACTATGGCTACACCTTC. This encodes CASRYRDRDNYGYTF.

Only a few counts were recorded for this clonotype. This chain links TRBV10-3 with TRBJ2-1; D not certain. V lost 0 bases, J lost 6 bases, and 9 bases lay in between. The CDR3 runs 14 residues. Germline CDR1 ENHRY, CDR2 SYGVKD. CDR3 loop: CAISESTASNEQFF. Written as DNA, the CDR3 is TGTGCCATCAGTGAGTCGACGGCTAGCAATGAGCAGTTCTTC.

This rearrangement joins TRBV7-9 to TRBJ2-1; D unclear. Germline CDR1 SEHNR, CDR2 FQNEAQ (reference sequence). This CDR3 contains 11 residues. V was cut by 5 bases and J by 8 bases, with 7 bases left in between. The CDR3 DNA reads as TGTGCCAGCAGCCGTAGCTATGAGCAGTTCTTC. It codes for CASSRSYEQFF.

The chain uses TRBV20-1 and TRBJ2-7; either TRBD1 or TRBD2 may supply D (5 bases each). This CDR3 spans 16 amino acids. V was pared by 0 bases and J by 0 bases, with 15 bases between. CDR1 DFQATT and CDR2 SNEGSKA come from the germline V gene (reference sequence). The DNA for the CDR3 is TGCAGTGCTAGAGACCCCGGGGTTAGGGGCTCCTACGAGCAGTACTTC. Protein: CSARDPGVRGSYEQYF.

The chain couples TRBV5-1 to TRBJ1-5; possible D gene TRBD1, 5 bases. In germline, CDR1 is SGHRS, CDR2 YFSETQ. This CDR3 comprises 14 residues. Trimming pared 5 bases from V and 5 bases from J, leaving 14 bases between. The CDR3, as DNA: TGCGCCAGCAGTCCGGGTGTGGGGGATCAGCCCCAGCATTTT. Its protein is CASSPGVGDQPQHF.

The chain has TRBV7-3 and TRBJ1-1, with D perhaps matching TRBD1 (5 bases). The V end lost 10 bases, the J end lost 0 bases, and 15 bases lay between the germline ends. The CDR3 loop spans 14 amino acids. Germline V gene data show CDR1 as SGHTA and CDR2 as FQGTGA. CDR3 bases: TGTGCCACTCAATTGGGGCGAGTGAACACTGAAGCTTTCTTT. This encodes CATQLGRVNTEAFF.

On this clonotype: The junction does not match germline at one end; this may be a read error. V gene TRBV7-6 combines with J gene TRBJ2-5; D call uncertain. The CDR3 contains 14 residues. Per germline, CDR1 SGHVS and CDR2 FNYEAQ. The CDR3 DNA is TGTGCCAGCAGCTTAATCACTCGAGTAGAGGCCCAGTACTTC. Encoded protein: CASSLITRVEAQYF.

This clonotype was counted at least ten times. This rearrangement joins TRBV12-3 or TRBV12-4 to TRBJ1-4; 9 bases align to TRBD1. Losses at the gene ends were 2 bases for V and 3 bases for J; bases not matched to a gene: 7. The CDR3 is made up of 17 amino acids. CDR3: CASSLTGGLPSNEKLFF. DNA of the CDR3: TGTGCCAGCAGTTTAACAGGGGGCCTCCCCTCTAATGAAAAACTGTTTTTT.

A few counts support this clonotype. The chain uses TRBV20-1 and TRBJ2-1, with TRBD2 identical over 15 bases. The length of the CDR3 is 15 residues. V dropped 5 bases and J dropped 8; count of bases not matched to a gene: 7. Germline-derived CDR1 and CDR2 are DFQATT and SNEGSKA (reference sequence). The chain's CDR3 is CSALGLAGGNDEQFF. The DNA for the CDR3 is TGCAGTGCTTTAGGACTAGCGGGAGGGAATGATGAGCAGTTCTTC.

The genes are TRBV6-5 and TRBJ2-7; TRBD2 aligns across 13 bases. This CDR3 has 15 residues. J gave up 1 base and V 10 bases, and 7 bases lay outside the gene matches. Germline CDR1 is MNHEY and CDR2 is SVGAGI. CDR3 nucleotides: TGTGCCACGGGACTAGCGGGGTCACAATCCTACGAGCAGTACTTC. This encodes CATGLAGSQSYEQYF.

The J gene is TRBJ2-1, the V gene TRBV20-1, with D possibly being TRBD1 (6 bases). The CDR3 totals 14 residues. V shed 0 bases and J shed 2 bases, with 8 bases lying between them. Germline V gene data show CDR1 as DFQATT and CDR2 as SNEGSKA (reference sequence). CDR3 bases: TGCAGTGCTAGAGACTGGGGGCCCTACAATGAGCAGTTCTTC. Translated: CSARDWGPYNEQFF.

A few counts support this clonotype. The V and J genes are TRBV7-8 and TRBJ2-1, with 7 bases fitting TRBD2. V trimming: 1 base; J trimming: 0 bases; junction bases outside the gene matches: 12. CDR1 is SGHVS, CDR2 FQNEAQ, per germline. The CDR3 runs to 19 residues. The CDR3 nucleotides read TGTGCCAGCAGCTTAGGGGCTAGCGGTTTTTCAAGCTCCTACAATGAGCAGTTCTTC. Encoded protein: CASSLGASGFSSSYNEQFF.

The V and J genes are TRBV19 and TRBJ1-1; TRBD1 might be the D (6 bases). The CDR3 is 16 amino acids. V shed 6 bases and J shed 4 bases, with 21 bases lying between them. Germline V gene sequence: CDR1 LNHDA, CDR2 SQIVND (reference sequence). The CDR3 DNA reads TGTGCCAGTAGACTAGACAGGCCCGTTGGAGGCACTGAAGCTTTCTTT. Translation gives CASRLDRPVGGTEAFF. The variable domain in full, completed from reference TRBV19 and TRBJ1-1, reads DGGITQSPKYLFRKEGQNVTLSCEQNLNHDAMYWYRQDPGQGLRLIYYSQIVNDFQKGDIAEGYSVSREKKESFPLTVTSAQKNPTAFYLCASRLDRPVGGTEAFFGQGTRLTVV.

Turning to this clonotype: A junction boundary mismatches the germline segment, possibly from a read error. This chain joins TRBV7-8 and TRBJ2-5, with 8 nucleotides matching TRBD2. The V gene's germline CDR1 is SGHVS and CDR2 FQNEAQ. This CDR3 contains 15 residues. The CDR3 spells CASSSPWEPGGDVNF. DNA of the CDR3: TGTGCCAGCAGCTCGCCTTGGGAGCCGGGGGGGGACGTCAACTTC.

This clonotype was detected only a few times. This rearrangement joins TRBV12-3 or TRBV12-4 to TRBJ2-1; D may be TRBD2 (6 bases). The ends were cut back, 6 bases at V and 4 bases at J, with 16 bases in the middle. The CDR3 is made up of 15 amino acids. The DNA for the CDR3 is TGTGCCAGCAGGCCACAGGTCGGGGGATACAATGAGCAGTTCTTC. This gives the protein CASRPQVGGYNEQFF.